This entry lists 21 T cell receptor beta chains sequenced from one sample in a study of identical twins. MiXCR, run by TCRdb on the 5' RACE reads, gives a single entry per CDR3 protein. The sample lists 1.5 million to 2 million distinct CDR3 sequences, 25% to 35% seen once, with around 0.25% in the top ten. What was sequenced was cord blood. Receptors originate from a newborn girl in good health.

CDR3 coding DNA: TGCGCCAGCAGCTTGCTCCTAGCGGACTACAATGAGCAGTTCTTC. Translated, it gives CASSLLLADYNEQFF. V is TRBV5-1 and J is TRBJ2-1; 7 bases map to TRBD2. The length of the CDR3 is 15 residues. The germline V gene encodes CDR1 SGHRS and CDR2 YFSETQ. V shed 1 base and J 3 bases; nucleotides not matched to a gene: 4.

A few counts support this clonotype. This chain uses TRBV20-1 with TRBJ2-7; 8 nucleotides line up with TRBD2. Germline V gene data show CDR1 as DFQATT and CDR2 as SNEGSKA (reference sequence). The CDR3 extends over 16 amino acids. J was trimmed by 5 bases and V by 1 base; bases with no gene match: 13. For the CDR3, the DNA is TGCAGTGCTAGAGGGCTTGGTAGCGGGGTGTTACACGAGCAGTACTTC. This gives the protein CSARGLGSGVLHEQYF.

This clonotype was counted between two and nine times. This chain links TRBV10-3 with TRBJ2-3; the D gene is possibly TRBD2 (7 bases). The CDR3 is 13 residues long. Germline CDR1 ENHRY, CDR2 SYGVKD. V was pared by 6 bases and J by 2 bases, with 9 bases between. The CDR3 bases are TGTGCCATCAGGGGGGGGCACACAGATACGCAGTATTTT. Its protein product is CAIRGGHTDTQYF.

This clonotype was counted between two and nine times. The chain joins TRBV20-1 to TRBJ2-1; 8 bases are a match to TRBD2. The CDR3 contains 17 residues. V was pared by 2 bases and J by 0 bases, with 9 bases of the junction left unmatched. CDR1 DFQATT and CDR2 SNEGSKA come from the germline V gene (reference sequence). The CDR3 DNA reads TGCAGTGCTAGATCGATAGCGGGGTCGAACTCCTACAATGAGCAGTTCTTC. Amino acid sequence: CSARSIAGSNSYNEQFF.

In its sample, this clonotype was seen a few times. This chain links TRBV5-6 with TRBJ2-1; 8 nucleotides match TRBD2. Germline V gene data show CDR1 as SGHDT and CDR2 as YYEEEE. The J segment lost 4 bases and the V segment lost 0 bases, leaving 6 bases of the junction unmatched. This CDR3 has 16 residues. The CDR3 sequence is CASSLALAGDYNEQFF. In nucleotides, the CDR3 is TGTGCCAGCAGCTTGGCGCTAGCGGGTGATTACAATGAGCAGTTCTTC. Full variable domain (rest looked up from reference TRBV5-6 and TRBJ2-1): DAGVTQSPTHLIKTRGQQVTLRCSPKSGHDTVSWYQQALGQGPQFIFQYYEEEERQRGNFPDRFSGHQFPNYSSELNVNALLLGDSALYLCASSLALAGDYNEQFFGPGTRLTVL.

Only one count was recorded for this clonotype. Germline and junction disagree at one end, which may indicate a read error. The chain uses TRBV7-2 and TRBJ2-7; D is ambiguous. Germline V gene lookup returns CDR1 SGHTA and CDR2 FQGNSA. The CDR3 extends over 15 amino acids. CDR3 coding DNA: TGTGCCGGCAGCTTACTTCCCCCCGGTAGGGACGAGCAGTACTTC. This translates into CAGSLLPPGRDEQYF.

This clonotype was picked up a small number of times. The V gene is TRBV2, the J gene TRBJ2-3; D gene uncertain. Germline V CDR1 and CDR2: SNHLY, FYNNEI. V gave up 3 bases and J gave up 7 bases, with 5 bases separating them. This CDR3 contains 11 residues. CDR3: CASSEGHTQYF. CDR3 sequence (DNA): TGTGCCAGCAGTGAGGGTCATACGCAGTATTTT.

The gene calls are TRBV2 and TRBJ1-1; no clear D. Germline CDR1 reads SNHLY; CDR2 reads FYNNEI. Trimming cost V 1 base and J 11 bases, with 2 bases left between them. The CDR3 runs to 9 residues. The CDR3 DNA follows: TGTGCCAGCAGTGAAGGGGCTTTCTTT. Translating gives CASSEGAFF.

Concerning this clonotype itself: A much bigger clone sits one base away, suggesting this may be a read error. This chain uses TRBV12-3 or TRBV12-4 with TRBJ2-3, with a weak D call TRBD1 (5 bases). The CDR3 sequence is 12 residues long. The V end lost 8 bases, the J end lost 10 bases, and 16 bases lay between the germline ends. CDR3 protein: CASGPLTRAQYF. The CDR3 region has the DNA TGTGCCAGCGGTCCCCTCACCAGGGCGCAGTATTTT.

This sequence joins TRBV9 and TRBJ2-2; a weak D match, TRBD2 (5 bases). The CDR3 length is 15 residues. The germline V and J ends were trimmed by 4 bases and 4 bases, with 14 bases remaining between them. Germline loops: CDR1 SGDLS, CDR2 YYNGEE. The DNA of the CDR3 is TGTGCCAGCAGCCGAGGAACTAGTACCACCGGGGAGCTGTTTTTT. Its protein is CASSRGTSTTGELFF.

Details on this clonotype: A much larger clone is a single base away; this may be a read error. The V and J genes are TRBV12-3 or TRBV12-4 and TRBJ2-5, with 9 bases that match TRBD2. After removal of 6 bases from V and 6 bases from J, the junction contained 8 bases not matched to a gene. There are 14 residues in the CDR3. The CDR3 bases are TGTGCCAGCAGCCGGTGGCGGGAGGGACAGACCCAGTACTTC. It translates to CASSRWREGQTQYF.

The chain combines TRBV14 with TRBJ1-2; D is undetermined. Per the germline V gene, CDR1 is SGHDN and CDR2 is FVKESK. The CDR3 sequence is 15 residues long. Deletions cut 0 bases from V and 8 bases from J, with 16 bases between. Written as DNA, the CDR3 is TGTGCCAGCAGCCAAGATGCAACAGCCCTCGAGGGCTACACCTTC. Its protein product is CASSQDATALEGYTF.

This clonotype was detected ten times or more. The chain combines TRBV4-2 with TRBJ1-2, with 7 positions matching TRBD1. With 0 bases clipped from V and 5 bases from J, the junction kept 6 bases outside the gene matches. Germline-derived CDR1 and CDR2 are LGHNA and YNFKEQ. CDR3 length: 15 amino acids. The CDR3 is CASSQEGTALYGYTF. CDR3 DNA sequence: TGTGCCAGCAGCCAAGAAGGGACAGCGCTATATGGCTACACCTTC.

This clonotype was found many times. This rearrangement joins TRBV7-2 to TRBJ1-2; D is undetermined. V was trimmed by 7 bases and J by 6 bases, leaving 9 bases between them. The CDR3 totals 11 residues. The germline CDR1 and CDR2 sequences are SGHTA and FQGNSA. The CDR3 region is CASKAPHGYTF. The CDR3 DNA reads TGTGCCAGCAAAGCCCCTCATGGCTACACCTTC.

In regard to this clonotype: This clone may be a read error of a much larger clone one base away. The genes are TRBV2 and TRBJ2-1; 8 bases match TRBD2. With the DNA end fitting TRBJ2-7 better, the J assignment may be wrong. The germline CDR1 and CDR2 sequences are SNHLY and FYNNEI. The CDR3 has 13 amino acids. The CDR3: CASSREGYNEQYF. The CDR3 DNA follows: TGTGCCAGCAGTCGGGAGGGGTACAATGAGCAGTACTTC.

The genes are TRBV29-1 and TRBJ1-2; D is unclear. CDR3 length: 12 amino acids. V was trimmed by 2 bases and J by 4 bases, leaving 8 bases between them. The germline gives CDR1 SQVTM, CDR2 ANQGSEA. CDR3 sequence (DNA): TGCAGCGTTGAACGACCGATCTATGGCTACACCTTC. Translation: CSVERPIYGYTF.

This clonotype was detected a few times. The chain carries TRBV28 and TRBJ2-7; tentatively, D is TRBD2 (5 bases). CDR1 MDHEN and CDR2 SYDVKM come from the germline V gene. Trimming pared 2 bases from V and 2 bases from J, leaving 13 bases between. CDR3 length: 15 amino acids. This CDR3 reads CASSLGGGFTYEQYF. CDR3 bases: TGTGCCAGCAGTTTAGGTGGCGGGTTTACCTACGAGCAGTACTTC. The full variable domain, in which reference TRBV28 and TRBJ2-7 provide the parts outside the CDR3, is DVKVTQSSRYLVKRTGEKVFLECVQDMDHENMFWYRQDPGLGLRLIYFSYDVKMKEKGDIPEGYSVSREKKERFSLILESASTNQTSMYLCASSLGGGFTYEQYFGPGTRLTVT.

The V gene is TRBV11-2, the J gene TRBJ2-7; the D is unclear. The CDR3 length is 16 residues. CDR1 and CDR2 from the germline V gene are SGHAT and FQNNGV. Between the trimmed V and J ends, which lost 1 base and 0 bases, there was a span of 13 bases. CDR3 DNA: TGTGCCAGCAGCTTAGTTGCTACCTTTACCTCCTACGAGCAGTACTTC. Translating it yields CASSLVATFTSYEQYF.

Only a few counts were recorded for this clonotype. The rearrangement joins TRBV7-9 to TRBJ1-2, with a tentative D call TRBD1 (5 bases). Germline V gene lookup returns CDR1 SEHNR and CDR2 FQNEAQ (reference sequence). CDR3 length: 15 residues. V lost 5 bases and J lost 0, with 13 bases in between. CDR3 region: CASSKGLSANYGYTF. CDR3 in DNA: TGTGCCAGCAGCAAGGGACTGTCCGCTAACTATGGCTACACCTTC.

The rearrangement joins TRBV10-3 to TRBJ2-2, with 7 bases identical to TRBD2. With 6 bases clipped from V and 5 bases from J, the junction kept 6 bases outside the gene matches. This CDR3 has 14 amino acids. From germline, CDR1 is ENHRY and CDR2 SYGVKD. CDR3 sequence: CAISYISGTGELFF. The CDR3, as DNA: TGTGCCATCAGCTACATTAGCGGGACCGGGGAGCTGTTTTTT.

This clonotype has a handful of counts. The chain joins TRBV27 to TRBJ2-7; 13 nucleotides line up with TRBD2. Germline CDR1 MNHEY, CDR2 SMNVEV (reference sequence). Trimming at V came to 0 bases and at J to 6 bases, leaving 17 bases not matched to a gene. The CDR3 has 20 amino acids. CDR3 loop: CASSLSTSGRALMGRCEQYF. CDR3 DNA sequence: TGTGCCAGCAGTTTATCCACTAGCGGGAGGGCCCTAATGGGTAGGTGCGAGCAGTACTTC.